This T cell receptor beta chain was recorded in a study of T-cell memory formation after mild COVID-19. V shed 2 bases and J shed 4 bases, with 12 bases lying between them. In germline, CDR1 is LGHDT, CDR2 YNNKEL (reference sequence). The CDR3 contains 15 residues. Constant-segment primers were used for 5'RACE, and the resulting TCR alpha and TCR beta cDNA libraries carried sample barcodes and UMIs. TCRdb analysed the 5' RACE reads with MiXCR anew, one entry per CDR3 protein. The sample holds 200,000 to 250,000 distinct CDR3 sequences, 9% to 10% seen once. The V call is TRBV3-1, the J call TRBJ1-5, with D maybe TRBD1 (5 bases). The sequence was obtained from a man aged 18-30 years who had mild COVID-19 (a few samples of this study predate the infection). Cell type and time point are not known. Sequenced sample: PBMCs or a T cell subset sorted from them (not recorded which). In nucleotides, the CDR3 is TGTGCCAGCAGCCAAACAAGGGGCGGAAATCAGCCCCAGCATTTT. Protein: CASSQTRGGNQPQHF.